This T cell receptor beta chain was identified during a study of shared clonotypes between healthy human individuals. Across the study: Plates per donor: three CD4 naive, three CD4 memory, two CD8 naive, one CD8 memory. Study-wide results and caveats: Naive subsets usually exceeded memory subsets in estimated richness. Against clonotypes common to all four donors, non-shared ones had lower generation probabilities.

This was a deep-level run. Sequencing was performed with immunoSEQ multiplex PCR; in TCRdb, only in-frame clones are kept and a portion is missing. The top ten hold over 0.12% of the sample, which has millions of clones, about 92% seen once. Deletions cut 7 bases from V and 0 bases from J, with 16 bases between. Germline V CDR1 and CDR2: SGHRS, YFSETQ. CDR3 length: 15 amino acids. With respect to this clone: Its antigen remains unidentified.

Sequencing was carried out using naive CD4+ T cells sorted from blood. Subset denoted: CD45RA+ positively selected. The chain carries TRBV5-1 and TRBJ1-1; a weak D match, TRBD1 (6 bases). The receptor comes from a man younger than 35 in good health. CDR3 in DNA: TGCGCCAGCGCGGATGGACAGAACTTGAACACTGAAGCTTTCTTT. This codes for CASADGQNLNTEAFF.